This T cell receptor (beta chain) emerged from a study of T cell responses to AZD1222 COVID-19 vaccine. Findings and limits, study-wide: Reports indicate that nearly half of spike-specific TCRs are directed at unmutated variant regions. Females outnumbered males among donors, who were mostly white British; clonal diversity was possibly underestimated.

Turning to this clone: The antigen is undetermined.

Per the germline V gene, CDR1 is GTSNPN and CDR2 is SVGIG (reference sequence). The CDR3 has 15 residues. The germline V and J ends were trimmed by 2 bases and 0 bases, with 8 bases remaining between them. The repertoire was sequenced with immunoSEQ multiplex PCR; TCRdb's copy has only in-frame clones and lacks some. The sample holds 70,000 or so clones, around 87% seen once. The sample was peripheral blood, taken on day 0 of AZD1222 vaccination. The sequence derives from an adult in good health. The chain carries TRBV30 and TRBJ1-6; unclear D gene. In nucleotides, the CDR3 is TGTGCCTGGAGTAGCGGGAGCTCCTATAATTCACCCCTCCACTTT. Translating gives CAWSSGSSYNSPLHF.